Below are 7 T cell receptor beta chains sequenced from a single sample in a study of CD8 T cells in ankylosing spondylitis (dated by TCRdb to 2016 to 2017). Here is what the overall study found, with its caveats: A TCR beta motif of about eight highly homologous amino acid variants appeared characteristic of blood from ankylosing spondylitis patients.

Library preparation used 5' RACE. Reads for this sample came from an Illumina HiSeq 2500. The public reads were reprocessed in TCRdb via fastp at Q25 and MiXCR, keeping in-frame beta chains. Identical CDR3 proteins give one entry, which carries the most common genes and DNA. This sample is represented by about 700,000 distinct CDR3 sequences; roughly 20% of them were singletons. The ten largest clones add up to about 19% of the sample. Their recognized antigens are unknown. Sequences were obtained from blood, either unsorted or a sorted T cell fraction (not recorded which). The receptors were sampled from a male donor with ankylosing spondylitis.

This chain connects TRBV6-2 or TRBV6-3 to TRBJ2-7; D is possibly TRBD2 (5 bases). Deletions cut 2 bases from V and 5 bases from J, with 16 bases between. This CDR3 contains 15 residues. Germline CDR1 reads MNHEY; CDR2 reads SVGEGT. This CDR3 is CASSYPPEGGDEQYF. CDR3 nucleotide sequence: TGTGCCAGCAGTTACCCCCCTGAGGGTGGCGACGAGCAGTACTTC.

The chain is built from TRBV25-1 and TRBJ2-7; either TRBD1 or TRBD2 may supply D (6 bases each). Germline V gene lookup returns CDR1 MGHDK and CDR2 SYGVNS. Trimming pared 1 base from V and 5 bases from J, leaving 21 bases between. The CDR3 loop spans 17 amino acids. CDR3 bases: TGTGCCAGCAGTGAATCCGCAAGATTTACGGGGGCCGACGAGCAGTACTTC. It encodes CASSESARFTGADEQYF.

This clonotype was seen only a few times. This sequence joins TRBV7-2 and TRBJ1-1; D may be TRBD1 (6 bases). CDR3 length: 13 amino acids. Germline V lookup: CDR1 SGHTA, CDR2 FQGNSA. V was cut by 1 base and J by 12 bases, with 15 bases left in between. CDR3 in DNA: TGTGCCAGCAGCTTAGGCGGGACAATGGTTACTTTCTTT. Its protein is CASSLGGTMVTFF.

The chain recombines TRBV7-9 with TRBJ2-4; D is unclear. Per germline, CDR1 SEHNR and CDR2 FQNEAQ (reference sequence). The CDR3 contains 15 residues. The V gene lost 0 bases and the J gene lost 8 bases, with 14 bases spanning the gap. The CDR3 DNA is TGTGCCAGCAGCTTAGCGGGCCCGGTAGACGACATTCAGTACTTC. Amino acids: CASSLAGPVDDIQYF.

The J gene is TRBJ2-5, the V gene TRBV6-1, with TRBD1 matching 7 bases. V lost 5 bases and J lost 2; bases outside the gene matches: 8. Germline V gene data show CDR1 as MNHNS and CDR2 as SASEGT. This CDR3 is built from 15 residues. The CDR3 loop reads CASSRGPNVQETQYF. The CDR3 DNA follows: TGTGCCAGCAGTAGGGGGCCTAATGTACAAGAGACCCAGTACTTC.

V usage is TRBV27 and J usage is TRBJ2-7, with D perhaps given as TRBD1 or TRBD2 (7 bases each). The length of the CDR3 is 15 residues. Trimming removed 4 bases from V and 7 bases from J, with 20 bases in between. Per germline, CDR1 MNHEY and CDR2 SMNVEV (reference sequence). The CDR3 nucleotides read TGTGCCAGCAGTTCAGCGGGACAGCACCTAGGGGAGCAGTACTTC. This translates into CASSSAGQHLGEQYF.

This clonotype was recorded once. The J gene is TRBJ1-1, the V gene TRBV2; D not certain. The length of the CDR3 is 14 residues. CDR1 SNHLY and CDR2 FYNNEI come from the germline V gene. The V and J ends lost 3 bases and 4 bases respectively, with 12 bases between them. The DNA for the CDR3 is TGTGCCAGCAGTGAGGAGGCAGCAGTCACTGAAGCTTTCTTT. Translation gives CASSEEAAVTEAFF.